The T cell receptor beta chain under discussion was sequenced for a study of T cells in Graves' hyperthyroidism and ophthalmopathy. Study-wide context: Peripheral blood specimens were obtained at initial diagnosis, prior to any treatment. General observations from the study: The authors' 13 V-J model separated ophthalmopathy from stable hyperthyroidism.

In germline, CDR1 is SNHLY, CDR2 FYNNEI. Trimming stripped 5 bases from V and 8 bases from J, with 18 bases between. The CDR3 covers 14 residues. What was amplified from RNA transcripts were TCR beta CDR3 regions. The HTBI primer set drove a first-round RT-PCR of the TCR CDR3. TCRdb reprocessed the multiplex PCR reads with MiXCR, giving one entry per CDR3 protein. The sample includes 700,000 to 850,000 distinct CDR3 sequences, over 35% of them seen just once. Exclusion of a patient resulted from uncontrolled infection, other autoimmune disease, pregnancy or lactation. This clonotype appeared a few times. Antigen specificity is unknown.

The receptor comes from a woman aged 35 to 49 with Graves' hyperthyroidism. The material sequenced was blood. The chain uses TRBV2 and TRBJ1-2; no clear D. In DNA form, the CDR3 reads TGTGCCAGCAGTTTACAGCCCACAGTCGGGGGCTACACCTTC. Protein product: CASSLQPTVGGYTF.